The 14 T cell receptor beta chains below were found in one sample sequenced in a study of beta chain features in type 1 diabetes. Overall study findings and caveats: Shorter TCRB CDR3s, moderately but significantly so, were found in Type 1 diabetes patients in all four CD4+ subsets.

No cognate antigen is known for these TCRs. The entirety of the isolated RNA underwent reverse transcription, so expressed TCRB transcripts were sequenced. TCRdb's copy holds only in-frame clones and misses some; the assay was immunoSEQ multiplex PCR. Of hundreds of thousands of clones in the sample, 13% were seen once. Sample: naive CD4+ T cells from blood. The source is a man in his late teens or twenties with type 1 diabetes.

This clone was detected only a few times. The chain joins TRBV7-9 to TRBJ2-3; 7 bases line up with TRBD1. J gave up 1 base and V 9 bases, and 7 bases lay outside the gene matches. The CDR3 loop spans 14 amino acids. CDR1 and CDR2 (germline): SEHNR, FQNEAQ (reference sequence). This CDR3 reads CASTRQGGTDTQYF. In DNA form, the CDR3 reads TGTGCCAGTACGAGACAGGGAGGCACAGATACGCAGTATTTT.

The rearrangement links TRBV19 to TRBJ2-5; tentatively, D is TRBD2 (6 bases). This CDR3 has 14 amino acids. Trimming pared 7 bases from V and 1 base from J, leaving 13 bases between. CDR1 is LNHDA and CDR2 is SQIVND in the germline V gene (reference sequence). Written as DNA, the CDR3 is TGTGCCAGTAAGCCTAGCGCAATCCAAGAGACCCAGTACTTC. Its translation is CASKPSAIQETQYF.

The genes are TRBV30 and TRBJ1-5; unclear D gene. V lost 3 bases and J lost 0, with 12 bases in between. The germline V gene has CDR1 GTSNPN and CDR2 SVGIG (reference sequence). This CDR3 has 15 amino acids. The CDR3 DNA is TGTGCCTGGAGCCCTGGAGGGCTTAGCAATCAGCCCCAGCATTTT. Protein: CAWSPGGLSNQPQHF.

This clone was observed a few times. The chain employs TRBV5-1 and TRBJ1-2; D not resolved. Trimming removed 4 bases from V and 8 bases from J, with 12 bases in between. Germline V gene lookup returns CDR1 SGHRS and CDR2 YFSETQ. The CDR3 extends over 12 amino acids. The CDR3 nucleotides read TGCGCCAGCAGCCTCGACATGGGGGGCTACACCTTC. It encodes CASSLDMGGYTF.

This clone has a handful of counts. The CDR3 loop is CASRAAGDYGYTF. As DNA, the CDR3 is TGTGCCAGCAGGGCAGCAGGGGACTATGGCTACACCTTC. The chain joins TRBV28 to TRBJ1-2, with D tentatively TRBD1 (6 bases). This CDR3 is built from 13 residues. Looked up from germline, CDR1 is MDHEN and CDR2 is SYDVKM. V was clipped by 6 bases and J by 3 bases, with 11 bases between them.

This clone was seen more than once but under ten times. J is TRBJ1-2 and V is TRBV4-1; no firm D call. CDR1 is MGHRA and CDR2 is YSYEKL in the germline V gene. The CDR3 runs to 13 residues. V shed 0 bases and J shed 4 bases, with 6 bases lying between them. DNA for the CDR3: TGCGCCAGCAGCCAAGATGGGCCCTATGGCTACACCTTC. It yields the protein CASSQDGPYGYTF.

J is TRBJ1-2 and V is TRBV28, with D possibly being TRBD1 (6 bases). This CDR3 region has 14 residues. V lost 7 bases and J 3 bases, leaving 15 bases between the germline ends. Per germline, CDR1 MDHEN and CDR2 SYDVKM. The CDR3 DNA reads as TGTGCCAGCACCGCACAGGGATACCACTATGGCTACACCTTC. Translating it yields CASTAQGYHYGYTF.

The chain links TRBV6-4 to TRBJ1-1; no firm D call. The CDR3 is made up of 13 amino acids. Deletions cut 4 bases from V and 1 base from J, with 7 bases between. Germline V lookup: CDR1 MRHNA, CDR2 SNTAGT. The CDR3 DNA follows: TGTGCCAGCAGTGTAGAGCAGAACACTGAAGCTTTCTTT. Its protein is CASSVEQNTEAFF.

The chain has TRBV5-4 and TRBJ2-2; D may be TRBD2 (7 bases). CDR1 SGHNT and CDR2 YYREEE come from the germline V gene (reference sequence). CDR3 length: 15 amino acids. Deletions cut 6 bases from V and 4 bases from J, with 16 bases between. This CDR3 reads CASTLGGLGTGELFF. The DNA for the CDR3 is TGTGCCAGCACCCTCGGGGGGCTCGGCACCGGGGAGCTGTTTTTT.

This clone was found a few times. Other nucleotide sequences in the sample specify the same CDR3. The chain has TRBV7-9 and TRBJ1-2; no firm D call. The V gene lost 2 bases and the J gene lost 1 base, with 11 bases spanning the gap. The germline V gene encodes CDR1 SEHNR and CDR2 FQNEAQ (reference sequence). This CDR3 is built from 15 residues. This chain's CDR3 is CASSLWADRNYGYTF. DNA of the CDR3: TGTGCCAGCAGCTTATGGGCAGACCGTAACTATGGCTACACCTTC. Full variable domain (remainder filled in from reference TRBV7-9 and TRBJ1-2): DTGVSQNPRHKITKRGQNVTFRCDPISEHNRLYWYRQTLGQGPEFLTYFQNEAQLEKSRLLSDRFSAERPKGSFSTLEIQRTEQGDSAMYLCASSLWADRNYGYTFGSGTRLTVV.

The chain is built from TRBV7-6 and TRBJ1-1, with D perhaps matching TRBD1 (6 bases). This CDR3 spans 16 amino acids. The germline V gene encodes CDR1 SGHVS and CDR2 FNYEAQ. V was clipped by 4 bases and J by 1 base, with 16 bases between them. The CDR3 protein is CASSSIGGAGNTEAFF. Here the CDR3 DNA reads TGTGCCAGCAGCTCCATAGGGGGGGCTGGGAACACTGAAGCTTTCTTT.

This chain uses TRBV28 with TRBJ1-5; 7 positions match TRBD1. Germline trimming cut 7 bases from V and 6 bases from J; bases unmatched to any gene: 18. From germline, CDR1 is MDHEN and CDR2 SYDVKM. The CDR3 consists of 17 residues. This CDR3 is CASIVSAGGGAGQPQHF. In DNA, the CDR3 is TGTGCCAGCATTGTATCAGCAGGAGGGGGCGCAGGTCAGCCCCAGCATTTT. Drawing the rest from reference TRBV28 and TRBJ1-5, the complete variable domain is DVKVTQSSRYLVKRTGEKVFLECVQDMDHENMFWYRQDPGLGLRLIYFSYDVKMKEKGDIPEGYSVSREKKERFSLILESASTNQTSMYLCASIVSAGGGAGQPQHFGDGTRLSIL.

There are a few counts of this clone. The rearrangement links TRBV11-2 to TRBJ2-5; no clear D. This CDR3 region has 13 residues. Germline CDR1 is SGHAT and CDR2 is FQNNGV. Trimming cost V 3 bases and J 1 base, with 6 bases left between them. CDR3 protein: CASSFPGQETQYF. The CDR3 region has the DNA TGTGCCAGCAGCTTTCCGGGCCAAGAGACCCAGTACTTC.

This clone was recorded a few times. J is TRBJ2-3 and V is TRBV2, with a tentative D call TRBD1 (6 bases). The CDR3 consists of 13 residues. The V gene's germline CDR1 is SNHLY and CDR2 FYNNEI. V gave up 6 bases and J gave up 3 bases, with 10 bases separating them. In nucleotides, the CDR3 is TGTGCCAGCAGGGACAGAACAACAGATACGCAGTATTTT. It translates to CASRDRTTDTQYF.